The source of this T cell receptor beta chain is a study of cytomegalovirus exposure and HLA in healthy donors. Study-wide results and caveats: TCR sequences were mostly rare, though some public TCRs occurred in many donors.

Amplification used 60 Vbeta primers and 13 Jbeta primers. The repertoire was sequenced with immunoSEQ multiplex PCR; TCRdb's copy has only in-frame clones and lacks some. Of about 110,000 clones listed, roughly 70% were seen once; the top ten hold 9.5% to 13%. On this clone itself: Its antigen is still unknown.

V shed 0 bases and J 2 bases; nucleotides not matched to a gene: 6. The CDR3 spans 16 residues. The V gene's germline CDR1 is LGHNT and CDR2 FRNRAP. This chain uses TRBV12-5 with TRBJ2-5; 7 nucleotides agree with TRBD2. The receptor comes from a man in his forties or fifties in good health and CMV-seropositive. The specimen was PBMCs. The chain's CDR3 is CASGLVTSGDQETQYF. The DNA of the CDR3 is TGTGCTAGTGGTTTGGTAACGAGCGGGGATCAAGAGACCCAGTACTTC.